Sequencing of this T cell receptor beta chain was carried out in a study of T-cell reconstitution after alpha-beta-depleted transplantation in children. The study's findings and limits: Newly produced T cells mostly provided counts and TCRbeta diversity after one year, as hyperexpanded clones declined. Several hundred rapidly expanded clones from non-depleted graft cells reportedly supplied alpha-beta T cells about two months post-transplant.

TCRbeta library construction was performed incorporating unique molecular identifiers. TCRdb re-called the PCR reads through MiXCR, storing one row per CDR3 protein. The data contain hundreds of thousands of distinct CDR3 sequences, over 9.5% of them singletons. This clonotype was found many times. Its specificity is unknown. The V and J ends lost 5 bases and 8 bases, in that order; junction bases with no gene match: 6. The CDR3 is made up of 13 amino acids. CDR1 SGHRS and CDR2 YFSETQ come from the germline V gene. This sequence originates from a boy in the first two years of life with acute myeloid leukemia, due to receive a stem cell transplant. The rearrangement uses TRBV5-1 and TRBJ2-1; 8 bases fit TRBD1. Material: PBMCs, obtained before TCRalphabeta/CD19-depleted stem cell transplant. The CDR3 DNA is TGCGCCAGCAGAGACAGGGGAGGCGATGAGCAGTTCTTC. As protein: CASRDRGGDEQFF.